What follows are 29 T cell receptor beta chains derived from one specimen sequenced in a study of T cell changes during pregnancy in multiple sclerosis. The table came from immunoSEQ multiplex PCR; TCRdb's copy has only in-frame clones and leaves some out. Seen here are 100,000 or so clones, over 85% observed once, and the top ten hold 1.5% to 2%. Specimen: peripheral blood, collected after pregnancy. The receptors derive from a female donor in good health, enrolled as a control in a pregnancy study.

The chain carries TRBV27 and TRBJ2-7; TRBD1 agrees at 8 bases. Germline V CDR1 and CDR2: MNHEY, SMNVEV (reference sequence). The CDR3 totals 14 residues. The ends lost 5 bases at V and 2 bases at J; junction bases unmatched: 5. The CDR3 DNA sequence: TGTGCCAGCAGTCCGGGACAGGCCCCCTACGAGCAGTACTTC. Protein: CASSPGQAPYEQYF.

V and J are TRBV29-1 and TRBJ2-3, with D possibly TRBD1 on 5 matching bases. The CDR3 sequence is 15 residues long. CDR1 is SQVTM, CDR2 ANQGSEA, per germline. V dropped 5 bases and J dropped 0 bases, with 15 bases sitting between them. CDR3 sequence (DNA): TGCAGCGTTATCGGGCGACAGCCTAGCACAGATACGCAGTATTTT. Protein: CSVIGRQPSTDTQYF.

This rearrangement joins TRBV5-1 to TRBJ1-1; maybe TRBD1 (5 bases). The CDR3 loop spans 12 amino acids. Germline assignment: CDR1 SGHRS and CDR2 YFSETQ. V was trimmed by 0 bases and J by 10 bases, leaving 10 bases between them. As DNA, the CDR3 is TGCGCCAGCAGCTTGGGGCAGGGAGGAGCTTTCTTT. Translated: CASSLGQGGAFF.

This clone has a single count. V gene TRBV28 combines with J gene TRBJ2-2; 12 bases map to TRBD1. This CDR3 spans 16 amino acids. V dropped 6 bases and J dropped 6; count of bases not matched to a gene: 8. Germline CDR1 and CDR2: MDHEN and SYDVKM. Written as DNA, the CDR3 is TGTGCCAGCAGCACGAGGGACAGGGGGCGCTCCGGGGAGCTGTTTTTT. Its translation is CASSTRDRGRSGELFF. Combining the CDR3 with reference TRBV28 and TRBJ2-2 gives the whole variable domain DVKVTQSSRYLVKRTGEKVFLECVQDMDHENMFWYRQDPGLGLRLIYFSYDVKMKEKGDIPEGYSVSREKKERFSLILESASTNQTSMYLCASSTRDRGRSGELFFGEGSRLTVL.

J is TRBJ2-6 and V is TRBV6-4; TRBD1 aligns across 12 bases. Germline V gives CDR1 MRHNA, CDR2 SNTAGT. Trimming at V came to 9 bases and at J to 4 bases, leaving 10 bases not matched to a gene. The CDR3 runs to 17 residues. The CDR3, as DNA: TGTGCCAGTATATTGGGACAGGGGGCGCCCGGGGCCAACGTCCTGACTTTC. Its translation: CASILGQGAPGANVLTF.

V and J are TRBV6-1 and TRBJ2-1, with D perhaps matching TRBD1 (6 bases). V lost 11 bases and J lost 6, with 11 bases in between. This CDR3 spans 11 amino acids. Germline loops: CDR1 MNHNS, CDR2 SASEGT. The CDR3 region has the DNA TGTGCCGGTTCACAGGGCAATGAGCAGTTCTTC. Translation: CAGSQGNEQFF.

The chain employs TRBV5-6 and TRBJ2-1, with TRBD2 matching 11 bases. CDR3 length: 17 residues. V dropped 3 bases and J dropped 8; count of bases not matched to a gene: 13. CDR1 and CDR2 from the germline V gene are SGHDT and YYEEEE. The CDR3 region is CASSYATSGIVGYEQFF. The CDR3 DNA sequence: TGTGCCAGCAGCTACGCGACTAGCGGGATTGTAGGCTATGAGCAGTTCTTC. The whole variable domain, remainder taken from reference TRBV5-6 and TRBJ2-1, is DAGVTQSPTHLIKTRGQQVTLRCSPKSGHDTVSWYQQALGQGPQFIFQYYEEEERQRGNFPDRFSGHQFPNYSSELNVNALLLGDSALYLCASSYATSGIVGYEQFFGPGTRLTVL.

This chain uses TRBV28 with TRBJ2-3; 8 positions agree with TRBD2. V lost 2 bases, J lost 5 bases, and 3 bases stayed unmatched. The CDR3 extends over 14 amino acids. Germline V lookup: CDR1 MDHEN, CDR2 SYDVKM. The DNA for the CDR3 is TGTGCCAGCAGTTTAACTAGCGGAGGAGATACGCAGTATTTT. Protein: CASSLTSGGDTQYF.

The rearrangement joins TRBV27 to TRBJ2-7; the match to TRBD1 covers 7 bases. The CDR3 is 15 amino acids. In germline, CDR1 is MNHEY, CDR2 SMNVEV (reference sequence). J was trimmed by 3 bases and V by 5 bases; bases with no gene match: 10. CDR3 amino acids: CASSSHRDSNYEQYF. DNA of the CDR3: TGTGCCAGCAGTAGCCACCGGGACAGCAACTACGAGCAGTACTTC.

This rearrangement joins TRBV7-9 to TRBJ2-7, with TRBD2 as a possible D gene (7 bases). V lost 3 bases and J lost 7, with 16 bases in between. This CDR3 has 14 residues. Germline V lookup: CDR1 SEHNR, CDR2 FQNEAQ (reference sequence). CDR3 nucleotide sequence: TGTGCCAGCAGCTTGTCGGGGGGCGGTTTGGAGCAGTACTTC. Its protein product is CASSLSGGGLEQYF. The entire variable domain, with the rest obtained from reference TRBV7-9 and TRBJ2-7, is as follows: DTGVSQNPRHKITKRGQNVTFRCDPISEHNRLYWYRQTLGQGPEFLTYFQNEAQLEKSRLLSDRFSAERPKGSFSTLEIQRTEQGDSAMYLCASSLSGGGLEQYFGPGTRLTVT.

The chain couples TRBV6-1 to TRBJ1-1; D might be TRBD1 (6 bases). This CDR3 is 14 amino acids long. Germline V lookup: CDR1 MNHNS, CDR2 SASEGT. V shed 4 bases and J shed 3 bases, with 12 bases lying between them. CDR3: CASSGPDSHTEAFF. The DNA of the CDR3 is TGTGCCAGCAGTGGACCGGACAGCCACACTGAAGCTTTCTTT.

The rearrangement uses TRBV2 and TRBJ2-6; D is possibly TRBD2 (5 bases). The V and J ends lost 6 bases and 0 bases respectively, with 9 bases between them. The CDR3 sequence is 15 residues long. Germline CDR1 reads SNHLY; CDR2 reads FYNNEI. In DNA form, the CDR3 reads TGTGCCAGCAGGGACTGGAACTCTGGGGCCAACGTCCTGACTTTC. This translates into CASRDWNSGANVLTF.

This clone came up a few times. The V gene is TRBV19, the J gene TRBJ2-7; 10 bases are shared with TRBD2. Germline values: CDR1 LNHDA, CDR2 SQIVND (reference sequence). V lost 5 bases and J lost 0; bases outside the gene matches: 4. The CDR3 loop spans 15 amino acids. In DNA form, the CDR3 reads TGTGCCAGTAGTGCGACTAGCGGGCCCTCCTACGAGCAGTACTTC. Translation: CASSATSGPSYEQYF. The entire variable domain, with the rest obtained from reference TRBV19 and TRBJ2-7, is as follows: DGGITQSPKYLFRKEGQNVTLSCEQNLNHDAMYWYRQDPGQGLRLIYYSQIVNDFQKGDIAEGYSVSREKKESFPLTVTSAQKNPTAFYLCASSATSGPSYEQYFGPGTRLTVT.

This clone was observed once. The chain combines TRBV19 with TRBJ1-5; 7 bases are a match to TRBD1. The germline V gene has CDR1 LNHDA and CDR2 SQIVND (reference sequence). The CDR3 sequence is 17 residues long. V dropped 5 bases and J dropped 1; count of bases not matched to a gene: 11. The CDR3 protein is CASSPHRGSRSNQPQHF. The CDR3, as DNA: TGTGCCAGTAGTCCCCACAGGGGAAGTAGGAGCAATCAGCCCCAGCATTTT.

The genes are TRBV27 and TRBJ2-2; no clear D. CDR3 length equals 16 residues. Trimming shortened V by 5 bases and J by 1 base, and 14 bases separated the two germline ends. CDR1 is MNHEY and CDR2 is SMNVEV in the germline V gene (reference sequence). CDR3 bases: TGTGCCAGCAGTCCCTGGGCGACCCAGAACACCGGGGAGCTGTTTTTT. This gives the protein CASSPWATQNTGELFF.

The rearrangement joins TRBV4-1 to TRBJ2-1, with TRBD2 matching over 14 bases. The V segment lost 2 bases and the J segment 6 bases; nucleotides outside the gene matches: 15. Germline V CDR1 and CDR2: MGHRA, YSYEKL. There are 20 residues in the CDR3. In nucleotides, the CDR3 is TGCGCCAGCAGCCAACTCTCTTCCGGGACTAGCGGGAGAGAACCCAATGAGCAGTTCTTC. It translates to CASSQLSSGTSGREPNEQFF.

The CDR3 loop reads CAWSRTGGGGNTIYF. CDR3 in DNA: TGTGCCTGGAGTCGGACAGGGGGAGGTGGAAACACCATATATTTT. The rearrangement links TRBV30 to TRBJ1-3; 10 bases agree with TRBD1. The CDR3 is 15 amino acids. Germline-derived CDR1 and CDR2 are GTSNPN and SVGIG (reference sequence). Trimming removed 2 bases from V and 3 bases from J; junction bases left unmatched: 4.

The rearrangement links TRBV9 to TRBJ2-2; TRBD1 matches at 8 bases. The CDR3 is made up of 15 amino acids. The germline V gene has CDR1 SGDLS and CDR2 YYNGEE. The V and J ends lost 4 bases and 3 bases, in that order; junction bases with no gene match: 5. The CDR3 DNA follows: TGTGCCAGCAGCATTAGGGACAGGCACACCGGGGAGCTGTTTTTT. Translation gives CASSIRDRHTGELFF.

The chain uses TRBV7-6 and TRBJ2-3, with 7 nucleotides matching TRBD2. The CDR3 has 14 amino acids. Looked up from germline, CDR1 is SGHVS and CDR2 is FNYEAQ. The V and J ends lost 5 bases and 4 bases, in that order; junction bases with no gene match: 6. This CDR3 is CASSRPGLSDTQYF. Here the CDR3 DNA reads TGTGCCAGCAGCCGACCGGGACTATCAGATACGCAGTATTTT.

This clone was seen a single time. The genes are TRBV5-6 and TRBJ2-7; possibly TRBD1 for D (6 bases). CDR1 and CDR2 from the germline V gene are SGHDT and YYEEEE. V gave up 4 bases and J gave up 4 bases, with 15 bases separating them. The CDR3 length is 14 residues. CDR3 coding DNA: TGTGCCAGCAGCCGGGCCGGGACATCTTACGAGCAGTACTTC. Amino acids: CASSRAGTSYEQYF.

The DNA of the CDR3 is TGCGCCAGCAGCGTAGGGGGTGAGACCGGGGAGCTGTTTTTT. Protein product: CASSVGGETGELFF. This rearrangement joins TRBV5-1 to TRBJ2-2; D is possibly TRBD1 (6 bases). The V gene lost 4 bases and the J gene lost 5 bases, with 12 bases spanning the gap. CDR1 SGHRS and CDR2 YFSETQ come from the germline V gene. The CDR3 sequence is 14 residues long.

This clone appeared a single time. The V call is TRBV28, the J call TRBJ2-3; weak D call: TRBD1 (5 bases). Per the germline V gene, CDR1 is MDHEN and CDR2 is SYDVKM. The CDR3 runs 13 residues. Deletions cut 10 bases from V and 3 bases from J, with 14 bases between. The CDR3 loop is CATTGDITDTQYF. CDR3 coding DNA: TGTGCCACTACAGGAGACATTACAGATACGCAGTATTTT.

The chain employs TRBV6-5 and TRBJ2-7, with TRBD1 matching over 10 bases. The length of the CDR3 is 16 residues. CDR1 MNHEY and CDR2 SVGAGI come from the germline V gene. The V segment lost 1 base and the J segment 4 bases; nucleotides outside the gene matches: 7. The CDR3 nucleotides are TGTGCCAGCAGTTACTTTCCCGGGACAGGGGATTACGAGCAGTACTTC. Translated: CASSYFPGTGDYEQYF.

The chain couples TRBV18 to TRBJ2-1; tentatively, D is TRBD1 (6 bases). Trimming pared 6 bases from V and 0 bases from J, leaving 12 bases between. The CDR3 length is 15 residues. CDR1 and CDR2 (germline): KGHSH, LQKENI. The CDR3 is CASSPGQPSYNEQFF. CDR3 coding DNA: TGTGCCAGCTCGCCCGGACAGCCCTCCTACAATGAGCAGTTCTTC.

The chain links TRBV6-5 to TRBJ2-2; no firm D call. Germline V CDR1 and CDR2: MNHEY, SVGAGI. Between the trimmed V and J ends, which lost 7 bases and 3 bases, there was a span of 12 bases. This CDR3 region has 14 residues. CDR3 sequence (DNA): TGTGCCAGCAATAGCAACTTGGACACCGGGGAGCTGTTTTTT. This codes for CASNSNLDTGELFF.

This CDR3 reads CASSSSDREETQYF. The CDR3 nucleotides are TGTGCCAGCAGCTCATCCGACAGAGAAGAGACCCAGTACTTC. This rearrangement joins TRBV7-8 to TRBJ2-5; D possibly corresponds to TRBD1 (5 bases). Germline CDR1 SGHVS, CDR2 FQNEAQ. V lost 4 bases, J lost 3 bases, and 12 bases lay in between. The CDR3 has 14 residues.

This sequence joins TRBV5-4 and TRBJ2-5; tentative D call: TRBD1 (5 bases). Per germline, CDR1 SGHNT and CDR2 YYREEE (reference sequence). V lost 2 bases, J lost 4 bases, and 12 bases lay in between. The CDR3 is 14 residues long. CDR3 loop: CASSFKGMGETQYF. The CDR3 DNA follows: TGTGCCAGCAGCTTCAAGGGGATGGGAGAGACCCAGTACTTC.

The chain combines TRBV5-1 with TRBJ2-2; TRBD2 is a possible D gene (6 bases). The V gene lost 5 bases and the J gene lost 3 bases, with 11 bases spanning the gap. CDR3 size: 14 residues. CDR1 is SGHRS, CDR2 YFSETQ, per germline. Written as DNA, the CDR3 is TGCGCCAGCAGTCCGGGACTCGACACCGGGGAGCTGTTTTTT. It encodes CASSPGLDTGELFF.

The chain employs TRBV4-1 and TRBJ1-4, with a tentative D call TRBD1 (5 bases). The CDR3 has 14 amino acids. V was shortened by 3 bases and J by 2 bases, with 7 bases between the two germline ends. Germline CDR1 MGHRA, CDR2 YSYEKL. The CDR3 sequence is CASSQGPTNEKLFF. The CDR3 region has the DNA TGCGCCAGCAGCCAGGGGCCGACTAATGAAAAACTGTTTTTT.